This T cell receptor beta chain was sequenced for a study of blood T cell repertoires in COVID-19. Across the study: Acute and convalescent COVID-19 samples came from the United States, Italy and Spain.

In the original processing: Reference gene primer amplification yielded estimated nucleated cell counts. The method was immunoSEQ multiplex PCR; TCRdb's version includes in-frame clones alone and lacks a portion of them. Clone size and the V and J calls come from that table; the DNA yielded D and trimming. Among under 250,000 clones listed, around 89% were seen once. Enrolment of Seattle patients took place during active infection, and they were followed longitudinally. Germline V gene data show CDR1 as SEHNR and CDR2 as FQNEAQ (reference sequence). Trimming removed 5 bases from V and 4 bases from J; junction bases left unmatched: 10. This CDR3 has 15 residues.

The specimen sequenced was peripheral blood. This TCR derives from a man aged 25 to 40 with COVID-19, enrolled during active disease. J is TRBJ1-2 and V is TRBV7-9; 7 nucleotides align to TRBD1. This CDR3 reads CASSIIRDSPYGYTF. CDR3 DNA sequence: TGTGCCAGCAGCATTATCCGGGACAGCCCCTATGGCTACACCTTC.